This TCR beta chain was identified in a study of cytomegalovirus exposure and HLA in healthy donors. Study outcomes and limitations: When a later analysis was performed, an Asian-associated ancestry cluster reportedly had fewer N-insertions than the roughly 670-donor mean. CMV serostatus was the sole immune exposure data available.

The table lists this clone with a few counts. Its antigen is still unknown. All the people who gave samples were healthy bone marrow donors. PCR involved 60 Vbeta and 13 Jbeta primers. Clones were sequenced by immunoSEQ multiplex PCR, and TCRdb holds only the in-frame ones, with some missing. The sample yields 250,000 to 350,000 clones, roughly 88% seen once. There are 13 residues in the CDR3. V was shortened by 0 bases and J by 5 bases, with 7 bases between the two germline ends. Per the germline V gene, CDR1 is ENHRY and CDR2 is SYGVKD. The source material was PBMCs. The chain employs TRBV10-3 and TRBJ1-1; tentative D call: TRBD1 (5 bases). This TCR came from a man aged 35-49 years in good health and CMV-seropositive. This CDR3 is CAISESTVTEAFF. The CDR3 DNA is TGTGCCATCAGTGAGTCGACAGTTACTGAAGCTTTCTTT.